Below, 14 T cell receptor beta chains from the same sample are listed, as sequenced in a study of neurological immune-mediated disorders. TCRdb reanalysed the 5' RACE reads using MiXCR and keeps one entry per CDR3 protein. The data hold some 120,000 distinct CDR3 sequences, with roughly 3.2% observed a single time. Sequencing was carried out using PBMCs. These receptors were taken from a woman aged 25 to 45 with multiple sclerosis.

In this sample, this clonotype turned up many times. V gene TRBV7-2 combines with J gene TRBJ2-7, with 8 bases identical to TRBD2. Germline values: CDR1 SGHTA, CDR2 FQGNSA. J lost 6 bases, V lost 5 bases, and 6 bases had no gene match. The CDR3 runs 13 residues. CDR3 residues: CASSPGTRREQYF. CDR3 bases: TGTGCCAGCAGCCCGGGGACTAGACGCGAGCAGTACTTC.

This clonotype was detected ten times or more. The gene calls are TRBV20-1 and TRBJ2-7; D assignment may be TRBD1 or TRBD2 (5 bases each). Trimming took 0 bases from V and 6 from J, leaving 12 bases between them. CDR1 DFQATT and CDR2 SNEGSKA come from the germline V gene (reference sequence). This CDR3 spans 13 amino acids. CDR3 amino acids: CSARDTGTGEQYF. In DNA form, the CDR3 reads TGCAGTGCTAGAGACACCGGGACGGGCGAGCAGTACTTC.

This clonotype was counted at least ten times. The genes are TRBV27 and TRBJ2-2; TRBD2 matches at 8 bases. Germline-derived CDR1 and CDR2 are MNHEY and SMNVEV (reference sequence). This CDR3 has 16 amino acids. V dropped 8 bases and J dropped 5; count of bases not matched to a gene: 13. The CDR3 is CASSWGAGAGTGELFF. The CDR3 nucleotides read TGTGCCAGCTCCTGGGGAGCGGGAGCGGGGACCGGGGAGCTGTTTTTT.

The table lists this clonotype with a few counts. The chain uses TRBV20-1 and TRBJ2-1; a possible D gene is TRBD1 (6 bases). With 6 bases removed from V and 0 bases from J, the gap between germline ends came to 15 bases. CDR3 size: 15 residues. In germline, CDR1 is DFQATT, CDR2 SNEGSKA (reference sequence). The CDR3 nucleotides are TGCAGTGCCGGCTCCAGGGGCCGCTCCTACAATGAGCAGTTCTTC. Translating it yields CSAGSRGRSYNEQFF.

Remarks on this clonotype: This clone may be a read error of a much larger clone one base away. This chain links TRBV5-1 with TRBJ2-7; no definite D call. The CDR3 is 16 residues long. CDR1 and CDR2 from the germline V gene are SGHRS and YFSETQ. The CDR3 is CASILAVGRMSYEQYF. CDR3 coding DNA: TGCGCCAGCATCTTGGCCGTTGGACGGATGAGCTACGAGCAGTACTTC.

This clonotype was counted ten times or more. V is TRBV19 and J is TRBJ2-1, with TRBD2 as a possible D gene (6 bases). V dropped 3 bases and J dropped 4 bases, with 13 bases sitting between them. Germline V gene data show CDR1 as LNHDA and CDR2 as SQIVND (reference sequence). CDR3 length: 15 amino acids. CDR3 sequence (DNA): TGTGCCAGTAGTATCTGGCGGGATCCTTACAATGAGCAGTTCTTC. Translation gives CASSIWRDPYNEQFF.

This clonotype was observed many times. The chain couples TRBV7-2 to TRBJ1-4, with 7 bases fitting TRBD1. V shed 1 base, J shed 10 bases, and the junction held 6 bases outside the gene matches. This CDR3 comprises 14 residues. Germline-derived CDR1 and CDR2 are SGHTA and FQGNSA. The CDR3 protein is CASSLEGSGGKLFF. The CDR3 DNA is TGTGCCAGCAGCTTAGAGGGCTCAGGGGGAAAACTGTTTTTT. The whole variable domain, filled in from reference TRBV7-2 and TRBJ1-4, reads GAGVSQSPSNKVTEKGKDVELRCDPISGHTALYWYRQSLGQGLEFLIYFQGNSAPDKSGLPSDRFSAERTGGSVSTLTIQRTQQEDSAVYLCASSLEGSGGKLFFGSGTQLSVL.

This clonotype was seen ten or more times. The chain employs TRBV7-9 and TRBJ2-1; D possibly corresponds to TRBD2 (6 bases). CDR3 size: 14 residues. The germline V gene has CDR1 SEHNR and CDR2 FQNEAQ (reference sequence). Trimming removed 3 bases from V and 2 bases from J, with 8 bases in between. The CDR3 region has the DNA TGTGCCAGCAGCTTGCGGGGAACCTACAATGAGCAGTTCTTC. Protein product: CASSLRGTYNEQFF.

This clonotype showed up many times. The chain links TRBV3-1 to TRBJ2-2; D remains unclear. The CDR3 consists of 13 residues. With 1 base removed from V and 7 bases from J, the gap between germline ends came to 7 bases. Germline CDR1 and CDR2: LGHDT and YNNKEL (reference sequence). The CDR3 coding sequence is TGTGCCAGCAGCCAAGGTAGCTACGGGGAGCTGTTTTTT. This encodes CASSQGSYGELFF.

Within the sample, this clonotype is medium-sized. The chain uses TRBV20-1 and TRBJ2-5; the match to TRBD2 covers 9 bases. Trimming removed 3 bases from V and 1 base from J; junction bases left unmatched: 9. Germline CDR1 and CDR2: DFQATT and SNEGSKA (reference sequence). The CDR3 runs to 16 residues. The CDR3 spells CSARIVAGAIQETQYF. In nucleotides, the CDR3 is TGCAGTGCTAGGATAGTAGCGGGAGCGATCCAAGAGACCCAGTACTTC.

This clonotype was recorded many times. The chain combines TRBV7-2 with TRBJ2-7; D unresolved. CDR1 is SGHTA and CDR2 is FQGNSA in the germline V gene. The CDR3 sequence is 14 residues long. Trimming shortened V by 5 bases and J by 2 bases, and 13 bases separated the two germline ends. CDR3 sequence reads: CASSPEVMAYEQYF. In DNA form, the CDR3 reads TGTGCCAGCAGCCCAGAGGTGATGGCCTACGAGCAGTACTTC. The entire variable domain, with the rest obtained from reference TRBV7-2 and TRBJ2-7, is as follows: GAGVSQSPSNKVTEKGKDVELRCDPISGHTALYWYRQSLGQGLEFLIYFQGNSAPDKSGLPSDRFSAERTGGSVSTLTIQRTQQEDSAVYLCASSPEVMAYEQYFGPGTRLTVT.

Ten or more counts support this clonotype. The chain joins TRBV14 to TRBJ1-1; D is uncertain. The CDR3 loop spans 13 amino acids. Trimming stripped 1 base from V and 2 bases from J, with 5 bases between. Germline V lookup: CDR1 SGHDN, CDR2 FVKESK. In nucleotides, the CDR3 is TGTGCCAGCAGCCAAGTGGCCAACACTGAAGCTTTCTTT. Its protein is CASSQVANTEAFF.

This clonotype was observed many times. V and J are TRBV5-1 and TRBJ1-1, with 8 bases lining up with TRBD1. Trimming took 4 bases from V and 7 from J; bases not matched to a gene: 9. The CDR3 loop spans 14 amino acids. CDR1 and CDR2 from the germline V gene are SGHRS and YFSETQ. The CDR3 region is CASSARDRRDEAFF. DNA of the CDR3: TGCGCCAGCAGCGCCCGGGACAGGAGAGATGAAGCTTTCTTT.

The table lists this clonotype with many counts. V usage is TRBV7-6 and J usage is TRBJ1-1; no clear D. Germline CDR1 reads SGHVS; CDR2 reads FNYEAQ. V gave up 6 bases and J gave up 1 base, with 15 bases separating them. This CDR3 comprises 15 residues. The CDR3 protein is CASRPGGRGNTEAFF. In nucleotides, the CDR3 is TGTGCCAGCAGACCAGGAGGACGCGGGAACACTGAAGCTTTCTTT.